The 15 T cell receptor beta chains below were found in one sample sequenced in a study of blood T cell repertoires in COVID-19. Only in-frame clones appear in the TCRdb table, and some are missing; sequencing was by immunoSEQ multiplex PCR. The sample holds roughly 100,000 clones, 70% to 90% seen once. The sample comprised peripheral blood. The receptors originated from a human donor in a cohort sampled during active COVID-19.

The chain is built from TRBV6-5 and TRBJ2-5, with 7 bases fitting TRBD2. The CDR3 runs to 15 residues. J lost 5 bases, V lost 0 bases, and 6 bases had no gene match. The germline CDR1 and CDR2 sequences are MNHEY and SVGAGI. The CDR3: CASSYSRGKGETQYF. CDR3 DNA: TGTGCCAGCAGTTACTCGCGGGGGAAGGGGGAGACCCAGTACTTC.

This chain joins TRBV2 and TRBJ2-5; 8 nucleotides align to TRBD2. V gave up 7 bases and J gave up 1 base; unmatched junction bases: 5. The CDR3 consists of 14 residues. Germline V gives CDR1 SNHLY, CDR2 FYNNEI. The CDR3 region is CASKERESQETQYF. Here the CDR3 DNA reads TGTGCCAGCAAGGAGCGGGAGAGCCAAGAGACCCAGTACTTC.

The chain employs TRBV18 and TRBJ1-4; 7 bases agree with TRBD1. The CDR3 extends over 14 amino acids. Per the germline V gene, CDR1 is KGHSH and CDR2 is LQKENI. After removal of 5 bases from V and 2 bases from J, the junction contained 2 bases not matched to a gene. DNA for the CDR3: TGTGCCAGCTCATCAGGGGGGACTAATGAAAAACTGTTTTTT. This codes for CASSSGGTNEKLFF.

The chain combines TRBV2 with TRBJ2-7, with TRBD1 matching over 10 bases. Germline-derived CDR1 and CDR2 are SNHLY and FYNNEI. After removal of 6 bases from V and 5 bases from J, the junction contained 4 bases not matched to a gene. This CDR3 contains 13 residues. The CDR3 loop reads CASRRTGGNEQYF. CDR3 bases: TGTGCCAGCAGGCGGACAGGGGGTAACGAGCAGTACTTC.

Only a few counts were recorded for this clone. The rearrangement joins TRBV5-1 to TRBJ2-7; 8 bases align to TRBD1. The V and J ends lost 2 bases and 2 bases, in that order; junction bases with no gene match: 6. The germline V gene encodes CDR1 SGHRS and CDR2 YFSETQ. The CDR3 runs 15 residues. The CDR3 coding sequence is TGCGCCAGCAGCTTAGGGACAGGCCCTGCCTACGAGCAGTACTTC. This codes for CASSLGTGPAYEQYF.

This chain connects TRBV12-3 or TRBV12-4 to TRBJ1-1; D is uncertain. Trimming shortened V by 3 bases and J by 4 bases, and 9 bases separated the two germline ends. The CDR3 length is 13 residues. CDR3: CASSFVEGTEAFF. In DNA form, the CDR3 reads TGTGCCAGCAGTTTCGTAGAGGGCACTGAAGCTTTCTTT.

The genes are TRBV28 and TRBJ2-1; TRBD2 matches 14 bases. There are 14 residues in the CDR3. The V and J ends lost 9 bases and 7 bases, in that order; junction bases with no gene match: 5. Germline CDR1 is MDHEN and CDR2 is SYDVKM. DNA of the CDR3: TGTGCCAGTTCGGGACTAGCGGGGGCTAATGAGCAGTTCTTC. It specifies CASSGLAGANEQFF.

The CDR3 nucleotides read TGTGCCAGCAGTTGGGGGGACAGGCACACCCCGGGAAACACCATATATTTT. Its protein is CASSWGDRHTPGNTIYF. This chain uses TRBV28 with TRBJ1-3, with TRBD1 matching 8 bases. Germline CDR1 and CDR2: MDHEN and SYDVKM. The CDR3 runs to 17 residues. Trimming took 4 bases from V and 4 from J; bases not matched to a gene: 12.

This chain links TRBV11-1 with TRBJ2-4, with TRBD1 matching 8 bases. CDR3 length: 15 residues. V lost 5 bases, J lost 1 base, and 4 bases stayed unmatched. CDR1 is SGHAT, CDR2 FQDESV, per germline (reference sequence). This chain's CDR3 is CASSPRDRAKNIQYF. In nucleotides, the CDR3 is TGTGCCAGCAGCCCCCGGGACAGGGCCAAAAACATTCAGTACTTC.

The V and J genes are TRBV2 and TRBJ2-1; D gene uncertain. The CDR3 consists of 15 residues. Per germline, CDR1 SNHLY and CDR2 FYNNEI. Between the trimmed V and J ends, which lost 1 base and 1 base, there was a span of 8 bases. The CDR3 loop is CASSEVTISYNEQFF. For the CDR3, the DNA is TGTGCCAGCAGTGAAGTCACTATATCCTACAATGAGCAGTTCTTC.

The chain is built from TRBV10-2 and TRBJ1-5; 7 bases match TRBD1. Germline V CDR1 and CDR2: WSHSY, SAAADI. The CDR3 extends over 13 amino acids. V shed 7 bases, J shed 3 bases, and the junction held 3 bases outside the gene matches. This chain's CDR3 is CASKGQLNQPQHF. CDR3 DNA sequence: TGCGCCAGCAAGGGACAGCTCAATCAGCCCCAGCATTTT.

The chain recombines TRBV7-2 with TRBJ2-3; 15 bases map to TRBD2. CDR1 is SGHTA, CDR2 FQGNSA, per germline. Unmatched junction bases numbered 8, after V lost 5 bases and J lost 2 bases. CDR3 size: 18 residues. CDR3 sequence: CASSVGTSGGTFTDTQYF. In nucleotides, the CDR3 is TGTGCCAGCAGCGTGGGGACTAGCGGGGGGACATTCACAGATACGCAGTATTTT.

The chain is built from TRBV28 and TRBJ1-2; D possibly corresponds to TRBD1 (5 bases). Per the germline V gene, CDR1 is MDHEN and CDR2 is SYDVKM. V gave up 5 bases and J gave up 8 bases, with 18 bases separating them. CDR3 length equals 14 residues. The CDR3 loop reads CASSPVGGKWGYTF. The DNA for the CDR3 is TGTGCCAGCAGTCCGGTGGGGGGGAAGTGGGGCTACACCTTC.

Only a few counts were recorded for this clone. V and J are TRBV24-1 and TRBJ2-5, with D perhaps matching TRBD2 (6 bases). This CDR3 has 16 residues. Per germline, CDR1 KGHDR and CDR2 SFDVKD. Between the trimmed V and J ends, which lost 4 bases and 2 bases, there was a span of 16 bases. For the CDR3, the DNA is TGTGCCACCAGTGACCGGAGGACTACCCCACAAGAGACCCAGTACTTC. Encoded protein: CATSDRRTTPQETQYF.

This clone was counted a single time. The chain links TRBV7-3 to TRBJ2-2, with D tentatively TRBD1 (6 bases). Germline V gene data show CDR1 as SGHTA and CDR2 as FQGTGA. V was cut by 5 bases and J by 0 bases, with 22 bases left in between. The CDR3 is 19 amino acids. CDR3 DNA: TGTGCCAGCAGCCTAAGGCCGGCTTCGGACAGTTCGAACACCGGGGAGCTGTTTTTT. Amino acid sequence: CASSLRPASDSSNTGELFF.